This T cell receptor (beta chain) was sequenced during a study of blood T cell repertoires in COVID-19. Study background: From the United States, Italy and Spain came samples of acute and convalescent COVID-19. In each case, the material was cDNA or gDNA derived from T cells, B-cell-depleted T cells, or PBMCs.

Per the authors' pipeline: How many nucleated cells were present was estimated from reference gene primer amplification. This table comes from immunoSEQ multiplex PCR, and its TCRdb copy is limited to in-frame clones, with some not included. That table furnishes V, J and clone size, whereas the DNA furnished D and trimming. This sample carries roughly 150,000 clones, 60% to 80% of them seen once, and the ten largest clones take approximately 9.9%. Per germline, CDR1 SGHDN and CDR2 FVKESK. The CDR3 totals 17 residues. V lost 0 bases and J 4 bases, leaving 18 bases between the germline ends. The TCR was taken from a man between 60 and 70 years old who had recovered from COVID-19. The sequencing sample was made of peripheral blood. The rearrangement uses TRBV14 and TRBJ1-1; TRBD1 is a possible D gene (5 bases). The CDR3 loop reads CASSQDLIGTGSTEAFF. Written as DNA, the CDR3 is TGTGCCAGCAGCCAAGATCTCATTGGAACAGGCAGCACTGAAGCTTTCTTT.